The next 10 T cell receptor beta chains were all read from a single sample in a study of blood T cell repertoires in COVID-19. The protocol was immunoSEQ multiplex PCR, while the TCRdb copy is restricted to in-frame clones and leaves out a portion. The sample carries under 200,000 clones, 88% recorded once. What was sequenced was peripheral blood. The receptors were gathered from a man between 65 and 79 years old with active or convalescent COVID-19.

The chain combines TRBV19 with TRBJ2-1, with 8 bases fitting TRBD2. This CDR3 has 15 residues. In germline, CDR1 is LNHDA, CDR2 SQIVND (reference sequence). J was trimmed by 4 bases and V by 3 bases; bases with no gene match: 5. The CDR3 DNA follows: TGTGCCAGTAGTATTTTTAGCGGGGCTTACAATGAGCAGTTCTTC. It encodes CASSIFSGAYNEQFF.

The chain has TRBV11-3 and TRBJ1-5, with a possible D match to TRBD1 (6 bases). V lost 0 bases and J lost 1, with 19 bases in between. The germline gives CDR1 SGHNT, CDR2 YENEEA. The CDR3 is 19 amino acids. DNA of the CDR3: TGTGCCAGCAGCTTAGATCGGGCAGGGGAATTGGTCAGCAATCAGCCCCAGCATTTT. Residues: CASSLDRAGELVSNQPQHF. Using reference TRBV11-3 and TRBJ1-5 for the parts outside the CDR3, the full variable domain is EAGVVQSPRYKIIEKKQPVAFWCNPISGHNTLYWYLQNLGQGPELLIRYENEEAVDDSQLPKDRFSAERLKGVDSTLKIQPAELGDSAVYLCASSLDRAGELVSNQPQHFGDGTRLSIL.

This chain joins TRBV7-2 and TRBJ2-2; D possibly corresponds to TRBD2 (5 bases). In germline, CDR1 is SGHTA, CDR2 FQGNSA. CDR3 length equals 13 residues. Between the trimmed V and J ends, which lost 2 bases and 6 bases, there was a span of 7 bases. CDR3 nucleotides: TGTGCCAGCAGCTTATTAGCGTCCGGGGAGCTGTTTTTT. Its protein is CASSLLASGELFF.

The CDR3 region is CASSQVDTGKGAFF. The CDR3 DNA reads as TGTGCCAGCAGCCAAGTAGACACAGGGAAGGGAGCTTTCTTT. The chain has TRBV14 and TRBJ1-1, with D tentatively TRBD1 (6 bases). Trimming shortened V by 1 base and J by 10 bases, and 16 bases separated the two germline ends. Germline assignment: CDR1 SGHDN and CDR2 FVKESK. This CDR3 is 14 amino acids long.

The rearrangement uses TRBV28 and TRBJ1-2; D is possibly TRBD1 (6 bases). The CDR3 extends over 16 amino acids. CDR1 and CDR2 from the germline V gene are MDHEN and SYDVKM. V lost 5 bases and J 8 bases, leaving 24 bases between the germline ends. CDR3 sequence (DNA): TGTGCCAGCAGTCCGTCGGGACACCTACGCACGGGGGGCTACACCTTC. The encoded protein is CASSPSGHLRTGGYTF.

V is TRBV4-3 and J is TRBJ2-7, with TRBD1 as a possible D gene (6 bases). Deletions cut 2 bases from V and 6 bases from J, with 11 bases between. Germline V gene data show CDR1 as LGHNA and CDR2 as YSLEER. This CDR3 spans 13 amino acids. The CDR3 region has the DNA TGCGCCAGCAGCCAATCCCAGGGGACCGAGCAGTACTTC. Translating gives CASSQSQGTEQYF.

The J gene is TRBJ2-3, the V gene TRBV11-2; D may be TRBD2 (6 bases). Germline V gene data show CDR1 as SGHAT and CDR2 as FQNNGV. V lost 1 base to trimming and J lost 0 bases, with 14 bases between them. The CDR3 totals 17 residues. The CDR3 here is CASSLVGGLASTDTQYF. The CDR3 DNA is TGTGCCAGCAGCTTAGTTGGTGGGCTAGCGAGCACAGATACGCAGTATTTT.

This clone turned up a few times. V is TRBV7-9 and J is TRBJ1-3; 7 nucleotides agree with TRBD1. The V segment lost 8 bases and the J segment 2 bases; nucleotides outside the gene matches: 3. Germline V CDR1 and CDR2: SEHNR, FQNEAQ (reference sequence). The CDR3 spans 13 residues. CDR3 DNA: TGTGCCAGCGACGACAGGGCTGGAAACACCATATATTTT. It codes for CASDDRAGNTIYF.

A single count supports this clone. The rearrangement joins TRBV10-2 to TRBJ2-7; possibly TRBD1 for D (6 bases). This CDR3 comprises 14 residues. The V gene lost 5 bases and the J gene lost 7 bases, with 18 bases spanning the gap. Germline lookup yields CDR1 WSHSY and CDR2 SAAADI. The CDR3 DNA follows: TGCGCCAGCAGTTCATCGGCAGGGGTGGGGGAGCAGTACTTC. Its protein product is CASSSSAGVGEQYF.

The V gene is TRBV2, the J gene TRBJ2-1; 7 positions match TRBD2. Germline V CDR1 and CDR2: SNHLY, FYNNEI. There are 14 residues in the CDR3. With V trimmed by 7 bases and J by 0 bases, 3 bases remained unmatched. CDR3 DNA: TGTGCCAGCAAGGGCGGGGGCTCCTACAATGAGCAGTTCTTC. Protein: CASKGGGSYNEQFF.